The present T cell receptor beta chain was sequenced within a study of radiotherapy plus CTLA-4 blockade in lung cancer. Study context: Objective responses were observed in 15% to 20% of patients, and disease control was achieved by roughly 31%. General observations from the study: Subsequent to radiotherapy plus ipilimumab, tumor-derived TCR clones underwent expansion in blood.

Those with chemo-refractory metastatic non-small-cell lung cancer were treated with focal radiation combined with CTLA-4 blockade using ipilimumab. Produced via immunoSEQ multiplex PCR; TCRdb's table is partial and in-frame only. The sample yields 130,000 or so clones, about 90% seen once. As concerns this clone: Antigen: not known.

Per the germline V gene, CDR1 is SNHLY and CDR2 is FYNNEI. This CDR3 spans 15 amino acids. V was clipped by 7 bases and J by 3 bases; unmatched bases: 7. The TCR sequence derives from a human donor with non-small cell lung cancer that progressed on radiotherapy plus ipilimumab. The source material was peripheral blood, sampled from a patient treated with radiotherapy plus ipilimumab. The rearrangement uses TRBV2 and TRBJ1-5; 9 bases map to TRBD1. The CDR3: CASKPGQGPNQPQHF. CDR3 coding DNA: TGTGCCAGCAAGCCGGGACAGGGCCCCAATCAGCCCCAGCATTTT.